The TCR beta chain under discussion was sequenced for a study of blood T cell repertoires in COVID-19. For the study at large: COVID-19 samples from acute and convalescent phases originated in the United States, Italy and Spain. PBMCs, B-cell-depleted T cells, or T cells were the source of the cDNA or gDNA that made up the material.

V was pared by 3 bases and J by 4 bases, with 13 bases between. CDR1 and CDR2 (germline): SGHKS, YYEKEE (reference sequence). CDR3 length: 14 residues. In the study's own analysis: Reference gene primers were amplified, and this amplification served to estimate nucleated cell counts. The data were produced by immunoSEQ multiplex PCR, yet TCRdb's version contains in-frame clones alone and is incomplete. V and J calls and clone size are as listed in that table; D and trimming were resolved from the DNA. The repertoire holds approximately 220,000 clones, with more than 75% as singletons. The chain combines TRBV5-5 with TRBJ1-1; possibly TRBD1 for D (6 bases). Sequencing was performed on peripheral blood. This clonotype was obtained from a man in his fifties or sixties who had recovered from COVID-19. CDR3 DNA sequence: TGTGCCAGCAGCTCCACAGGGTCCGGCACTGAAGCTTTCTTT. Residues: CASSSTGSGTEAFF.